The T cell receptor beta chain under discussion was sequenced for a study of cytomegalovirus exposure and HLA in healthy donors (dated by TCRdb to 2016 to 2017). Some background on the complete study: A later analysis indicated that the 120 or so validation repertoires were generated on the platform also employed for the roughly 720 repertoires of the first cohort. The aim of the study was to test whether cataloging public T cell receptors could identify signatures of past pathogen exposure. Besides the first cohort of 500 to 700 subjects, a separate validation cohort made up of roughly 130 different subjects was used. The study combined high-throughput TCR immunosequencing, statistical association of individual TCRs with disease status, and machine learning to predict cytomegalovirus infection status. Findings and caveats that apply to the study as a whole: In a later analysis, TCRs clustered in the first cohort were found to also tend to co-occur in the approximately 120 validation repertoires, with around 94% of cluster scores above 0. A few of the identified cytomegalovirus-associated TCR beta chains were confirmed in vitro to be specific for cytomegalovirus antigens. The authors suggested that the approach could potentially be generalized to other disease states and immunological phenotypes. Most TCR sequences were observed very rarely across donors, whereas some public TCRs were present in many individuals. The classifier was reported to diagnose cytomegalovirus status with high specificity and sensitivity in both the original cohort and the validation cohort. A later analysis lacked HLA typing for the validation cohort, so it scored co-occurrence in that cohort across all 120 or so repertoires. A total of 164 TCR beta chains were listed by the study as associated with cytomegalovirus.

Donors formed part of the validation cohort, which comprised 120 subjects and was distinct from the first cohort of 690 or so subjects. Comments on this clone: Its antigen is not yet known. The input lacks base qualities; no much larger clone sits a single base away.

The library relied on the immunoSEQ multiplex PCR assay. The authors' pipeline ran thus. A statistical classification framework was built for diagnosing cytomegalovirus status from the catalog of TCR beta chain sequences. Not all clones reach the TCRdb copy of this immuneACCESS table, which keeps in-frame sequences only. Checked studies attribute under half of the gap to unresolved V genes and leave the rest unexplained. That table supplies the V and J calls and clone size; D and trimming were determined from the DNA. The sample table lists 150,000 or so clones, about 83% of them with a count of one. In total, the top ten clones hold 1.4% of the sample. The sequenced sample consisted of PBMCs. The TCR was taken from a woman younger than 45 in good health and CMV-seronegative.

The encoded CDR3 is CASSFGLVEQYF. The DNA reads as follows: TGTGCCAGCAGCTTTGGGCTTGTGGAGCAGTACTTC. The chain was built from TRBV7-2 and TRBJ2-7; the D gene remains uncertain. The CDR3 runs 12 residues from the cysteine to the phenylalanine. The retained sequence is limited to the CDR3, 36 bases, with the frame set at the first base. According to the germline V gene, CDR1 reads SGHTA and CDR2 reads FQGNSA. V was cut back by 3 bases and J by 7 bases, leaving a gap of 10 bases between them.